A single T cell receptor (beta chain) is shown here with its context. Its antigen remains unknown. Assay used: immunoSEQ multiplex PCR; TCRdb lists only in-frame clones, some missing. The sample consists of over 800,000 clones, 80% to 95% of them appearing once. The record originates from a study of shared clonotypes between healthy human individuals. Study-wide context: The donors, a couple of women and three men, were aged 18 to 49. Findings and caveats of the study: A generally larger estimated richness was seen in naive subsets than in memory subsets.

The germline V gene has CDR1 SGHTA and CDR2 FQGNSA. V gave up 3 bases and J gave up 3 bases, with 9 bases separating them. The CDR3 loop spans 13 amino acids. Naive CD8 cells lacked CD45RO and underwent positive selection for CCR7, leaving out terminally differentiated effector memory CD45RA+ cells. The donor population consisted of healthy HIV-negative adults with no recent acute infections or vaccinations. Donors, without exception, were Caucasian adults residing in Nashville, Tennessee. This chain connects TRBV7-2 to TRBJ2-7, with D maybe TRBD1 (6 bases). What was sequenced was naive CD8+ T cells sorted from blood. The receptor's source is a man aged 30 to 45 in good health. In nucleotides, the CDR3 is TGTGCCAGCAGCTTGGGACATTTCTACGAGCAGTACTTC. Protein: CASSLGHFYEQYF.